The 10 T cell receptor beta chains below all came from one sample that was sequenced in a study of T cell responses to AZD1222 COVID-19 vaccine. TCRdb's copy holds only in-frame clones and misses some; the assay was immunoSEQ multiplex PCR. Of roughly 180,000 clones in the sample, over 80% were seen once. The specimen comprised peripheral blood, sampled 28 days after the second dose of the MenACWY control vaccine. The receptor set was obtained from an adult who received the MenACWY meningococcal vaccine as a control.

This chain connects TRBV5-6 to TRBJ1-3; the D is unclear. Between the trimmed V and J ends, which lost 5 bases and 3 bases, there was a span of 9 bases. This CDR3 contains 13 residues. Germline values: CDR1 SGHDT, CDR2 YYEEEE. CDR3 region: CASSTLGGNTIYF. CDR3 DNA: TGTGCCAGCAGTACTCTGGGTGGAAACACCATATATTTT.

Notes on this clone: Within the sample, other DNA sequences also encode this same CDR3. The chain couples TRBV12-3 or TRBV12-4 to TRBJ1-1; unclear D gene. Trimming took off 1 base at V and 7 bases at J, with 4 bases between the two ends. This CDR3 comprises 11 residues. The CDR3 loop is CASSLGGEAFF. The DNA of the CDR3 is TGTGCCAGCAGTTTAGGGGGTGAAGCTTTCTTT.

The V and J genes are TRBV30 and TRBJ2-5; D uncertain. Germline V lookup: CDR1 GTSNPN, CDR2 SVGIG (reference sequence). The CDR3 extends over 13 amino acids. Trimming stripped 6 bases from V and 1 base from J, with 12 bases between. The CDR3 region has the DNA TGTGCCTGCTTAGGACCTTTCCAAGAGACCCAGTACTTC. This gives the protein CACLGPFQETQYF.

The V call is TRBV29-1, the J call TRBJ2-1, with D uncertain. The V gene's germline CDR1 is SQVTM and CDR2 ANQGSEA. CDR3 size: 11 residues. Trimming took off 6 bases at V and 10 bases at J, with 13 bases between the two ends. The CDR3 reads CSVDPAREQFF. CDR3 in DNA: TGCAGCGTAGACCCCGCCAGAGAGCAGTTCTTC.

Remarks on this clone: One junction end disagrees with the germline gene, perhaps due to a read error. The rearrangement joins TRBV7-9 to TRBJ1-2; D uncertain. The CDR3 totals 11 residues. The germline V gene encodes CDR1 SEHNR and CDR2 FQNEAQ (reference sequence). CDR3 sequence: CASSLAAESYF. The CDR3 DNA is TGTGCCAGCAGCTTAGCGGCGGAGTCTTACTTC.

CDR3 nucleotide sequence: TGTGCCAGCAGCCGGGGGGGCAGCCGCACAGATACGCAGTATTTT. It yields the protein CASSRGGSRTDTQYF. The chain couples TRBV7-3 to TRBJ2-3; 8 bases are a match to TRBD2. Trimming removed 5 bases from V and 1 base from J; junction bases left unmatched: 5. This CDR3 has 15 amino acids. CDR1 is SGHTA and CDR2 is FQGTGA in the germline V gene.

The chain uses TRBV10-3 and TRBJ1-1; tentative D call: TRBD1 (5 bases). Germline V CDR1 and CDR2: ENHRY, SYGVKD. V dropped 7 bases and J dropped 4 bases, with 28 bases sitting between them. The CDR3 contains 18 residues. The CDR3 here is CAITPTRGWDGVITEAFF. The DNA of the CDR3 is TGTGCCATCACCCCTACGAGGGGATGGGATGGGGTCATCACTGAAGCTTTCTTT.

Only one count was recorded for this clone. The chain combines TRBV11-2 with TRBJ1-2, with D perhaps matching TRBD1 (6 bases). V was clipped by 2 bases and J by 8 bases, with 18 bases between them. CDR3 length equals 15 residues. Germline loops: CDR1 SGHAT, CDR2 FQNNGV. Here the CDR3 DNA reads TGTGCCAGCAGCTTACCCTCTGGGGGGGGCTGGGGCTACACCTTC. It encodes CASSLPSGGGWGYTF.

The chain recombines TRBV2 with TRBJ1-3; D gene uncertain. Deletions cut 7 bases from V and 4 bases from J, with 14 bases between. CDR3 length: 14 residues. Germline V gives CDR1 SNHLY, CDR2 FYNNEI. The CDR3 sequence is CASTSVQWGNTIYF. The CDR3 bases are TGTGCCAGCACCTCGGTGCAGTGGGGAAACACCATATATTTT.

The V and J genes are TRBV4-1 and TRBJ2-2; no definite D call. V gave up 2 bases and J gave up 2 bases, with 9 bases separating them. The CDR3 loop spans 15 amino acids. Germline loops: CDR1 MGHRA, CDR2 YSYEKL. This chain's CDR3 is CASSQKQINTGELFF. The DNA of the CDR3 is TGCGCCAGCAGCCAAAAACAGATAAACACCGGGGAGCTGTTTTTT.